The 11 T cell receptor beta chains below all came from one sample that was sequenced in a study of T cells in Graves' hyperthyroidism and ophthalmopathy. RNA transcripts were the template for amplifying TCR beta CDR3 regions. HTBI primers were the set used in a first-round RT-PCR of the TCR CDR3. One entry per CDR3 protein, called by TCRdb with MiXCR from the multiplex PCR reads. The sample consists of 200,000 to 250,000 distinct CDR3 sequences, about a sixth of them appearing once. The sequencing sample was made of blood. Receptors were obtained from a man aged 35-49 years with Graves' hyperthyroidism.

Ten or more counts support this clonotype. V usage is TRBV15 and J usage is TRBJ1-2; 7 bases align to TRBD1. The CDR3 extends over 15 amino acids. Germline V lookup: CDR1 LNHNV, CDR2 YYDKDF (reference sequence). V dropped 1 base and J dropped 6; count of bases not matched to a gene: 8. The CDR3 DNA reads as TGTGCCACCAGCAGAGGCAAAACAGGGGCAAATGGCTACACCTTC. It codes for CATSRGKTGANGYTF.

This clonotype has more than one count but fewer than ten. The gene calls are TRBV25-1 and TRBJ1-2; D gene ambiguous. CDR1 and CDR2 from the germline V gene are MGHDK and SYGVNS. This CDR3 is built from 13 residues. V lost 3 bases and J 4 bases, leaving 9 bases between the germline ends. The CDR3 protein is CASSDSDRYGYTF. The CDR3 bases are TGTGCCAGCAGTGACTCGGACCGCTATGGCTACACCTTC.

This clonotype was found many times. This chain connects TRBV18 to TRBJ1-1; 12 nucleotides line up with TRBD1. The CDR3 has 16 amino acids. J gave up 1 base and V 0 bases, and 0 bases lay outside the gene matches. CDR1 and CDR2 (germline): KGHSH, LQKENI. The CDR3 here is CASSPPGQGANTEAFF. The DNA of the CDR3 is TGTGCCAGCTCACCACCGGGACAGGGGGCGAACACTGAAGCTTTCTTT.

This clonotype has a count of ten or more. The chain combines TRBV2 with TRBJ1-3, with 11 bases identical to TRBD1. CDR3 length: 17 amino acids. With 2 bases clipped from V and 3 bases from J, the junction kept 6 bases outside the gene matches. Germline V lookup: CDR1 SNHLY, CDR2 FYNNEI. DNA for the CDR3: TGTGCCAGCAGTGAATATGGACAGGGGGCTCGTGGAAACACCATATATTTT. Residues: CASSEYGQGARGNTIYF.

This clonotype was seen many times. The V and J genes are TRBV18 and TRBJ2-7; D may be TRBD1 or TRBD2 (5 bases each). The CDR3 covers 14 residues. Germline V gives CDR1 KGHSH, CDR2 LQKENI. V gave up 3 bases and J gave up 1 base, with 10 bases separating them. The CDR3 reads CASSPGVGSYEQYF. The DNA of the CDR3 is TGTGCCAGCTCACCGGGGGTCGGATCCTACGAGCAGTACTTC.

This clonotype was seen more than once but under ten times. This rearrangement joins TRBV28 to TRBJ1-6; D possibly corresponds to TRBD1 (6 bases). Germline lookup yields CDR1 MDHEN and CDR2 SYDVKM. The CDR3 totals 15 residues. Deletions cut 3 bases from V and 10 bases from J, with 16 bases between. CDR3: CASSFGGRVGSPLHF. As DNA, the CDR3 is TGTGCCAGCAGTTTTGGGGGCAGGGTAGGGTCACCCCTCCACTTT.

This clonotype has ten or more counts. The rearrangement joins TRBV30 to TRBJ2-5; TRBD1 matches 8 bases. V lost 5 bases, J lost 5 bases, and 7 bases stayed unmatched. Germline lookup yields CDR1 GTSNPN and CDR2 SVGIG (reference sequence). This CDR3 region has 13 residues. The CDR3 sequence is CAWSQGARETQYF. DNA of the CDR3: TGTGCCTGGTCGCAGGGGGCGCGGGAGACCCAGTACTTC.

This clonotype was seen more than once but under ten times. The chain couples TRBV5-1 to TRBJ2-3; D remains unclear. This CDR3 region has 13 residues. Trimming cost V 5 bases and J 0 bases, with 7 bases left between them. Germline CDR1 is SGHRS and CDR2 is YFSETQ. The CDR3 spells CASSFDSTDTQYF. The CDR3 coding sequence is TGCGCCAGCAGTTTCGACAGCACAGATACGCAGTATTTT.

Only a few counts were recorded for this clonotype. The chain is built from TRBV30 and TRBJ1-2, with D possibly matching TRBD1 (5 bases). The V end lost 3 bases, the J end lost 8 bases, and 10 bases lay between the germline ends. There are 11 residues in the CDR3. Germline V gene lookup returns CDR1 GTSNPN and CDR2 SVGIG (reference sequence). The CDR3 reads CAWSRGGGYTF. CDR3 coding DNA: TGTGCCTGGAGCCGGGGCGGCGGCTACACCTTC.

The chain couples TRBV6-2 or TRBV6-3 to TRBJ1-6, with TRBD1 matching 12 bases. The CDR3 is 16 residues long. The J segment lost 7 bases and the V segment lost 2 bases, leaving 3 bases of the junction unmatched. Per germline, CDR1 MNHEY and CDR2 SVGEGT. The CDR3 DNA follows: TGTGCCAGCAGTTACGGGACAGGGGGCTTCAATTCACCCCTCCACTTT. It codes for CASSYGTGGFNSPLHF.

This clonotype was detected many times. V and J are TRBV27 and TRBJ2-7; tentative D call: TRBD1 (6 bases). Germline loops: CDR1 MNHEY, CDR2 SMNVEV (reference sequence). V lost 3 bases to trimming and J lost 3 bases, with 18 bases between them. This CDR3 contains 16 residues. The CDR3 loop reads CASSFQGHGDIYEQYF. CDR3 DNA sequence: TGTGCCAGCAGTTTTCAGGGACACGGGGATATCTACGAGCAGTACTTC.